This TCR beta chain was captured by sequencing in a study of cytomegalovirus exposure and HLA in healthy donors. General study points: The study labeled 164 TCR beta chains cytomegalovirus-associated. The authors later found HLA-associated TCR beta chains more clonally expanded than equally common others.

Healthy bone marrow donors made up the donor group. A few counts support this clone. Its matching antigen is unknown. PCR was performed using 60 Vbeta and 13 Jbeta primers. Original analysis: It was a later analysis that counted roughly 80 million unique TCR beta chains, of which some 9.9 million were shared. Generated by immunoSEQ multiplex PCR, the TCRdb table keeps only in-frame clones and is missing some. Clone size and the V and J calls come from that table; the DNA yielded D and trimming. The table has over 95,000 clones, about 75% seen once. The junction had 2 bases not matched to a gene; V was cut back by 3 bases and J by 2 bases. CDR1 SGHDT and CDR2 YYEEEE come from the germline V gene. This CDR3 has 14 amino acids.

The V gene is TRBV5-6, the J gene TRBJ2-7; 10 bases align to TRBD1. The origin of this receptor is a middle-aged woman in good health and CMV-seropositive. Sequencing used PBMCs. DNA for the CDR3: TGTGCCAGCAGCTCCGGGACAGGGGCCTACGAGCAGTACTTC. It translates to CASSSGTGAYEQYF.